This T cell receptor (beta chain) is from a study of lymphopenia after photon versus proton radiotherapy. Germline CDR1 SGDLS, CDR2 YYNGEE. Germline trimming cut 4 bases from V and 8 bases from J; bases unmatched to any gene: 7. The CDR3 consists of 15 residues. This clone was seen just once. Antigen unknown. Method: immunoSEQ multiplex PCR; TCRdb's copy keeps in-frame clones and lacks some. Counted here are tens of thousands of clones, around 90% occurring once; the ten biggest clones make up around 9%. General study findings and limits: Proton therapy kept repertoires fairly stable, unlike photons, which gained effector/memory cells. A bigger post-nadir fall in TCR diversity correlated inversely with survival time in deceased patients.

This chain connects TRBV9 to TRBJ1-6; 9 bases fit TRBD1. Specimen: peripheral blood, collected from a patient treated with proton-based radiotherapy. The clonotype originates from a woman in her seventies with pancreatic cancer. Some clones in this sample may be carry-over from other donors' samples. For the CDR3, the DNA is TGTGCCAGCAGCCCTCGGACAGGGGCGGATTCACCCCTCCACTTT. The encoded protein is CASSPRTGADSPLHF.